The 24 T cell receptor beta chains below were found in one sample sequenced in a study of breast tumors, draining lymph nodes, adjacent tissues. TCRdb re-derived calls from the multiplex PCR reads in MiXCR, one entry per CDR3 protein. The sample gives a few hundred thousand distinct CDR3 sequences, under 40% of which show up once; over 3.5% is in the top ten. Samples came from axillary lymph nodes draining the breast cancer. The sample was axillary lymph node tissue. The source of these receptors is a female donor with breast cancer. Some clones in this sample may be carry-over from other donors' samples.

This clonotype was seen many times. CDR3 DNA: TGTGCCACCAGTGCCGGGACAGCAACTAATGAAAAACTGTTTTTT. It codes for CATSAGTATNEKLFF. The V and J genes are TRBV15 and TRBJ1-4; 7 bases match TRBD1. Germline CDR1 is LNHNV and CDR2 is YYDKDF (reference sequence). This CDR3 spans 15 amino acids. The trim removed 6 bases at V and 0 bases at J, leaving 4 bases unmatched. The entire variable domain, with the rest obtained from reference TRBV15 and TRBJ1-4, is as follows: DAMVIQNPRYQVTQFGKPVTLSCSQTLNHNVMYWYQQKSSQAPKLLFHYYDKDFNNEADTPDNFQSRRPNTSFCFLDIRSPGLGDTAMYLCATSAGTATNEKLFFGSGTQLSVL.

This clonotype was seen many times. The chain couples TRBV6-1 to TRBJ1-2, with TRBD1 identical over 10 bases. The ends lost 3 bases at V and 7 bases at J; junction bases unmatched: 2. Germline CDR1 is MNHNS and CDR2 is SASEGT. The CDR3 loop spans 13 amino acids. CDR3 loop: CASSDRDRGGYTF. CDR3 DNA sequence: TGTGCCAGCAGTGATAGGGACAGGGGTGGCTACACCTTC.

This clonotype was seen a handful of times. The chain employs TRBV6-6 and TRBJ1-4; no clear D gene. V was trimmed by 5 bases and J by 8 bases, leaving 15 bases between them. The germline V gene encodes CDR1 MNHNY and CDR2 SVGAGI (reference sequence). The CDR3 loop spans 14 amino acids. The CDR3, as DNA: TGTGCCAGCAGTCACGACTCACGGCCGGAAAAACTGTTTTTT. Its translation is CASSHDSRPEKLFF.

A remark on this clonotype: This clone may be a read error of a much larger clone one base away. In this CDR3 the conserved last residue, phenylalanine or tryptophan, is missing, so a read error is likely. The chain couples TRBV7-2 to TRBJ1-2; D is undetermined. V lost 0 bases and J lost 8, with 13 bases in between. There are 14 residues in the CDR3. Germline CDR1 is SGHTA and CDR2 is FQGNSA. The CDR3 spells CASSLAVAPKGYTL. CDR3 nucleotide sequence: TGTGCCAGCAGCTTAGCCGTAGCACCGAAGGGCTACACCCTC.

This clonotype has at least ten counts. This chain links TRBV4-3 with TRBJ2-3; D could derive from TRBD1 or TRBD2 (5 bases each). Looked up from germline, CDR1 is LGHNA and CDR2 is YSLEER. The V and J ends lost 1 base and 4 bases respectively, with 9 bases between them. The CDR3 sequence is 14 residues long. As DNA, the CDR3 is TGCGCCAGCAGCCAAGGGGGACGGGCAGATACGCAGTATTTT. Translation: CASSQGGRADTQYF.

The rearrangement uses TRBV18 and TRBJ2-5; D is perhaps TRBD1 (6 bases). The germline V and J ends were trimmed by 3 bases and 6 bases, with 14 bases remaining between them. The germline V gene has CDR1 KGHSH and CDR2 LQKENI. The CDR3 consists of 14 residues. In DNA, the CDR3 is TGTGCCAGCTCACCTGTCGCAGGGGAAAAGACCCAGTACTTC. Translating gives CASSPVAGEKTQYF.

This clonotype was counted ten times or more. V gene TRBV18 combines with J gene TRBJ2-3; TRBD1 is a possible D gene (6 bases). The CDR3 is 12 residues long. The germline V gene encodes CDR1 KGHSH and CDR2 LQKENI. Trimming stripped 9 bases from V and 3 bases from J, with 10 bases between. CDR3 protein: CASYRDTDTQYF. Written as DNA, the CDR3 is TGTGCCAGTTACAGGGATACAGATACGCAGTATTTT.

V gene TRBV12-3 or TRBV12-4 combines with J gene TRBJ2-5; 9 bases line up with TRBD1. This CDR3 has 14 amino acids. V gave up 4 bases and J gave up 5 bases; unmatched junction bases: 5. The CDR3 region is CASSSRTGVETQYF. CDR3 bases: TGTGCCAGCAGTTCCCGGACAGGGGTGGAGACCCAGTACTTC.

Points on this clonotype: A much more abundant neighbour one base away suggests this may be a read error. The gene calls are TRBV5-8 and TRBJ1-2; a possible D gene is TRBD1 (5 bases). V was trimmed by 1 base and J by 4 bases, leaving 11 bases between them. The CDR3 is made up of 14 amino acids. The germline gives CDR1 SGHTS, CDR2 YDEGEE. DNA of the CDR3: TGTGCCAGCAGCTTGCGGGGGTCAGGCTATGGCTACACCTTC. Translating it yields CASSLRGSGYGYTF.

This clonotype has a count of ten or more. V gene TRBV20-1 combines with J gene TRBJ2-3; D not certain. Germline-derived CDR1 and CDR2 are DFQATT and SNEGSKA (reference sequence). V lost 1 base and J 1 base, leaving 9 bases between the germline ends. The CDR3 is made up of 14 amino acids. This CDR3 is CSARVLGRTDTQYF. CDR3 coding DNA: TGCAGTGCTAGAGTTCTGGGTCGCACAGATACGCAGTATTTT.

V usage is TRBV9 and J usage is TRBJ2-7, with D tentatively TRBD1 or TRBD2 (5 bases each). V was trimmed by 0 bases and J by 0 bases, leaving 7 bases between them. The CDR3 sequence is 14 residues long. CDR1 and CDR2 from the germline V gene are SGDLS and YYNGEE. CDR3 in amino acids: CASSVGGDSYEQYF. Written as DNA, the CDR3 is TGTGCCAGCAGCGTAGGAGGGGACTCCTACGAGCAGTACTTC.

This clonotype was seen at least ten times. The V gene is TRBV24-1, the J gene TRBJ2-2; TRBD2 might be the D (5 bases). Between the trimmed V and J ends, which lost 3 bases and 4 bases, there was a span of 11 bases. CDR1 and CDR2 (germline): KGHDR, SFDVKD. The CDR3 is 15 amino acids. DNA of the CDR3: TGTGCCACCAGTGATGCGACTGGGAGCACCGGGGAGCTGTTTTTT. Amino acids: CATSDATGSTGELFF.

This clonotype appeared many times. This chain links TRBV4-1 with TRBJ1-6; D gene uncertain. CDR1 and CDR2 (germline): MGHRA, YSYEKL. V was clipped by 4 bases and J by 7 bases, with 5 bases between them. The CDR3 runs 12 residues. The CDR3 bases are TGCGCCAGCAGCCGAGCAAATTCACCCCTCCACTTT. It translates to CASSRANSPLHF.

This clonotype was detected many times. This sequence joins TRBV5-1 and TRBJ2-1; 7 bases are shared with TRBD1. Germline V gives CDR1 SGHRS, CDR2 YFSETQ. The length of the CDR3 is 13 residues. V trimming: 7 bases; J trimming: 10 bases; junction bases outside the gene matches: 11. CDR3 sequence (DNA): TGCGCCAGCGGAAACAGGGGTAACTTCGAGCAGTTCTTC. Its protein product is CASGNRGNFEQFF.

With respect to this clonotype: No conserved phenylalanine or tryptophan ends this CDR3, so it is likely a read error. The DNA is omitted, as the CDR3 cannot be located on it reliably, and the CDR3 follows TCRdb's listing. This sequence joins TRBV10-3 and TRBJ2-1. Germline CDR1 ENHRY, CDR2 SYGVKD. The CDR3 contains 15 residues when both ends are counted. CDR3 in amino acids: CAISESNQLGNEQTL.

A note on this clonotype: The junction departs from germline at one end; a sequencing error may be responsible. This chain connects TRBV2 to TRBJ2-1, with D possibly matching TRBD2 (6 bases). CDR1 is SNHLY, CDR2 FYNNEI, per germline. The CDR3 length is 14 residues. In DNA, the CDR3 is TGTGCCTGCAGCTTGGACCGGGACTTCAATGAGCAGTTCTTC. The encoded protein is CACSLDRDFNEQFF.

This clonotype was recorded many times. V gene TRBV11-3 combines with J gene TRBJ1-2; D not certain. Germline V CDR1 and CDR2: SGHNT, YENEEA. Trimming pared 0 bases from V and 10 bases from J, leaving 12 bases between. The CDR3 length is 13 residues. The CDR3 loop is CASSLERGRDYTF. CDR3 bases: TGTGCCAGCAGCTTAGAGCGTGGAAGGGACTACACCTTC.

This chain links TRBV29-1 with TRBJ2-1, with a tentative D call TRBD1 (5 bases). This CDR3 contains 13 residues. CDR1 is SQVTM and CDR2 is ANQGSEA in the germline V gene. Trimming removed 3 bases from V and 5 bases from J, with 11 bases in between. The CDR3 nucleotides read TGCAGCGTTGACGCGGCAGGGAACAATGAGCAGTTCTTC. Its translation: CSVDAAGNNEQFF.

This clonotype was seen repeatedly, ten times or more. This chain's CDR3 is CASSQDRTLSPLHF. CDR3 DNA: TGTGCCAGCAGCCAAGATCGAACCTTGTCACCCCTCCACTTT. The chain joins TRBV4-2 to TRBJ1-6; D ambiguous. Trimming took off 0 bases at V and 10 bases at J, with 10 bases between the two ends. The CDR3 loop spans 14 amino acids. Germline V gene data show CDR1 as LGHNA and CDR2 as YNFKEQ.

To note about this clonotype: A much larger clone sits a single nucleotide away, making a read error possible. The chain has TRBV9 and TRBJ2-1, with D perhaps given as TRBD1 or TRBD2 (5 bases each). The CDR3 is 15 residues long. The germline V gene encodes CDR1 SGDLS and CDR2 YYNGEE. Here the CDR3 DNA reads TGTGCCAGCAGCGTAGATACGTGGGGGTTGAATGAGCCGTTCTTC. Translation: CASSVDTWGLNEPFF.

The chain joins TRBV7-3 to TRBJ1-1, with a weak D call TRBD1 (6 bases). The germline V gene has CDR1 SGHTA and CDR2 FQGTGA. Trimming cost V 1 base and J 4 bases, with 7 bases left between them. The CDR3 loop spans 13 amino acids. In DNA form, the CDR3 reads TGTGCCAGCAGCTTAATAGGGGGCACTGAAGCTTTCTTT. Its translation: CASSLIGGTEAFF.

This clonotype was found many times. The chain combines TRBV9 with TRBJ2-7, with D hard to call. The germline V gene encodes CDR1 SGDLS and CDR2 YYNGEE. Trimming pared 0 bases from V and 0 bases from J, leaving 4 bases between. This CDR3 region has 13 residues. The CDR3 loop is CASSVEASYEQYF. The CDR3, as DNA: TGTGCCAGCAGCGTAGAAGCCTCCTACGAGCAGTACTTC. Using reference TRBV9 and TRBJ2-7 for the parts outside the CDR3, the full variable domain is DSGVTQTPKHLITATGQRVTLRCSPRSGDLSVYWYQQSLDQGLQFLIQYYNGEERAKGNILERFSAQQFPDLHSELNLSSLELGDSALYFCASSVEASYEQYFGPGTRLTVT.

This clonotype appeared a few times. The rearrangement uses TRBV6-5 and TRBJ2-2; D may be TRBD1 or TRBD2 (5 bases each). Germline-derived CDR1 and CDR2 are MNHEY and SVGAGI. The CDR3 extends over 14 amino acids. The V end lost 3 bases, the J end lost 7 bases, and 12 bases lay between the germline ends. CDR3 nucleotide sequence: TGTGCCAGCAGTTATGAGGGGAAAGTCGGGGAGCTGTTTTTT. Protein sequence: CASSYEGKVGELFF.

On this clonotype itself: The conserved phenylalanine or tryptophan is not found at the CDR3 terminus, so this likely reflects a read error. It is unclear where the CDR3 begins or ends on the DNA, so no DNA is shown, and the CDR3 is as TCRdb lists it. V and J are TRBV19 and TRBJ2-5; no DNA check was done on the table's D call, TRBD1. CDR1 is LNHDA, CDR2 SQIVND, per germline (reference sequence). Including both end residues, the CDR3 is 14 amino acids long. CDR3 amino acids: CASSPQGAGYTFGS.